One and the same sample provided the 18 T cell receptor beta chains below, sequenced in a study of T cells in Graves' hyperthyroidism and ophthalmopathy. The TCR beta CDR3 regions underwent amplification using RNA transcripts as the source. First-round RT-PCR of the TCR CDR3 relied on the HTBI primer set. TCRdb passed the multiplex PCR reads through MiXCR, listing each CDR3 protein once. The data hold approximately 620,000 distinct CDR3 sequences, with around 14% observed a single time. Specimen: blood. The receptors stem from a woman aged 25-40 years with Graves' hyperthyroidism that later progressed to Graves' ophthalmopathy.

The J gene is TRBJ2-7, the V gene TRBV11-2; the D is unclear. The V gene lost 5 bases and the J gene lost 3 bases, with 8 bases spanning the gap. Germline assignment: CDR1 SGHAT and CDR2 FQNNGV. The CDR3 totals 12 residues. The CDR3 sequence is CASSGFNYEQYF. The CDR3 region has the DNA TGTGCCAGCAGCGGATTTAACTACGAGCAGTACTTC.

This clonotype was seen a handful of times. The rearrangement links TRBV20-1 to TRBJ2-2, with D possibly being TRBD1 or TRBD2 (5 bases each). The CDR3 is made up of 15 amino acids. The ends were cut back, 6 bases at V and 0 bases at J, with 14 bases in the middle. Per germline, CDR1 DFQATT and CDR2 SNEGSKA (reference sequence). CDR3 in amino acids: CSALGTIANTGELFF. As DNA, the CDR3 is TGCAGTGCCCTAGGGACCATCGCGAACACCGGGGAGCTGTTTTTT.

Many counts were recorded for this clonotype. The CDR3: CATRQGLGNTEAFF. CDR3 sequence (DNA): TGTGCCACCAGACAGGGGTTGGGGAACACTGAAGCTTTCTTT. The chain is built from TRBV10-3 and TRBJ1-1; 8 bases are shared with TRBD1. J was trimmed by 1 base and V by 10 bases; bases with no gene match: 8. This CDR3 spans 14 amino acids. CDR1 ENHRY and CDR2 SYGVKD come from the germline V gene.

The table lists this clonotype with many counts. The CDR3, as DNA: TGTGCCAGCAGGACTTACAGGGAACTCTACAATGAGCAGTTCTTC. Amino acids: CASRTYRELYNEQFF. The chain couples TRBV6-1 to TRBJ2-1; D is perhaps TRBD1 (6 bases). The germline V gene encodes CDR1 MNHNS and CDR2 SASEGT. Trimming removed 6 bases from V and 3 bases from J, with 15 bases in between. The CDR3 has 15 amino acids.

The chain joins TRBV3-1 to TRBJ1-6, with TRBD1 as a possible D gene (6 bases). The V gene's germline CDR1 is LGHDT and CDR2 YNNKEL (reference sequence). The CDR3 totals 13 residues. Trimming shortened V by 2 bases and J by 14 bases, and 13 bases separated the two germline ends. The CDR3 DNA sequence: TGTGCCAGCAGCCAACGCGGGGAGGGGGCCCTCCACTTT. Protein sequence: CASSQRGEGALHF. The variable domain in full, completed from reference TRBV3-1 and TRBJ1-6, reads DTAVSQTPKYLVTQMGNDKSIKCEQNLGHDTMYWYKQDSKKFLKIMFSYNNKELIINETVPNRFSPKSPDKAHLNLHINSLELGDSAVYFCASSQRGEGALHFGNGTRLTVT.

There are many counts of this clonotype. CDR3 nucleotide sequence: TGTGCCAGCAGTTACCTGGGACGTTACCAAGAGACCCAGTACTTC. Residues: CASSYLGRYQETQYF. This chain links TRBV6-6 with TRBJ2-5; D may match TRBD1 or TRBD2 (5 bases each). The germline CDR1 and CDR2 sequences are MNHNY and SVGAGI (reference sequence). This CDR3 comprises 15 residues. V was pared by 2 bases and J by 0 bases, with 10 bases between.

A remark on this clonotype: Just one base apart from a much larger clone, this may be a read error. The chain links TRBV6-5 to TRBJ1-1; D uncertain. CDR1 MNHEY and CDR2 SVGAGI come from the germline V gene. The CDR3 has 12 residues. CDR3 DNA: TGTGCCAGCAGTTACGTGAACACTGGAGCTTTCTTT. This sequence encodes CASSYVNTGAFF.

This clonotype was detected many times. In DNA form, the CDR3 reads TGCGCCAGCACCTCCGTCGAGCACGGGCTGGGCGAGCAGTTCTTC. Translating gives CASTSVEHGLGEQFF. The gene calls are TRBV5-1 and TRBJ2-1, with D uncertain. The CDR3 length is 15 residues. The germline V gene has CDR1 SGHRS and CDR2 YFSETQ. Trimming pared 6 bases from V and 10 bases from J, leaving 23 bases between. Based on the CDR3 plus reference TRBV5-1 and TRBJ2-1, the full variable domain is KAGVTQTPRYLIKTRGQQVTLSCSPISGHRSVSWYQQTPGQGLQFLFEYFSETQRNKGNFPGRFSGRQFSNSRSEMNVSTLELGDSALYLCASTSVEHGLGEQFFGPGTRLTVL.

In its sample, this clonotype was seen a few times. The rearrangement uses TRBV3-1 and TRBJ2-1; D is perhaps TRBD2 (6 bases). Germline V gene data show CDR1 as LGHDT and CDR2 as YNNKEL (reference sequence). This CDR3 is 12 amino acids long. V lost 10 bases and J 10 bases, leaving 17 bases between the germline ends. This CDR3 reads CATGREIGEQFF. The CDR3, as DNA: TGTGCCACCGGCCGGGAGATTGGCGAGCAGTTCTTC.

The chain uses TRBV27 and TRBJ1-1; D not certain. This CDR3 region has 14 residues. The V gene's germline CDR1 is MNHEY and CDR2 SMNVEV (reference sequence). The ends were cut back, 0 bases at V and 5 bases at J, with 10 bases in the middle. The CDR3 sequence: CASSLSGARTEAFF. CDR3 DNA sequence: TGTGCCAGCAGTTTATCCGGAGCGAGAACTGAAGCTTTCTTT.

A note on this clonotype: A much larger clone lies a single base off, so this may be a read error. J is TRBJ2-1 and V is TRBV9; 7 bases line up with TRBD2. This CDR3 is built from 14 residues. V lost 4 bases, J lost 5 bases, and 6 bases stayed unmatched. The germline CDR1 and CDR2 sequences are SGDLS and YYNGEE. The DNA for the CDR3 is TGTGCCAGCAGCCCCGGGACTACACACAATGAGCAGTTCTTC. This gives the protein CASSPGTTHNEQFF.

This clonotype was seen many times. This chain links TRBV12-3 or TRBV12-4 with TRBJ2-7; D gene ambiguous. The CDR3 extends over 12 amino acids. The V gene lost 3 bases and the J gene lost 4 bases, with 7 bases spanning the gap. CDR3 residues: CASSFLEYEQYF. The CDR3 bases are TGTGCCAGCAGTTTTCTCGAATACGAGCAGTACTTC.

In its sample, this clonotype was seen many times. This chain links TRBV30 with TRBJ2-7; 13 bases map to TRBD2. This CDR3 has 16 amino acids. The J segment lost 2 bases and the V segment lost 0 bases, leaving 4 bases of the junction unmatched. Germline V lookup: CDR1 GTSNPN, CDR2 SVGIG (reference sequence). CDR3 amino acids: CAWSVRTSGSPYEQYF. Here the CDR3 DNA reads TGTGCCTGGAGTGTTCGGACTAGCGGGAGCCCCTACGAGCAGTACTTC.

The table lists this clonotype with many counts. This sequence joins TRBV11-1 and TRBJ2-7, with TRBD1 as a possible D gene (6 bases). Germline-derived CDR1 and CDR2 are SGHAT and FQDESV (reference sequence). This CDR3 is built from 15 residues. Trimming left V 5 bases short and J 5 bases short, with 19 bases between. The CDR3 loop is CASSDRDIRSDEQYF. DNA for the CDR3: TGTGCCAGCAGCGACCGGGACATTAGGTCCGACGAGCAGTACTTC.

This chain links TRBV5-6 with TRBJ2-5; the D is unclear. The V gene's germline CDR1 is SGHDT and CDR2 YYEEEE. V gave up 5 bases and J gave up 5 bases, with 13 bases separating them. This CDR3 region has 13 residues. DNA of the CDR3: TGTGCCAGCAGTGTCCCGGCCCTCGAGACCCAGTACTTC. Protein: CASSVPALETQYF.

This clonotype has a count of ten or more. The chain recombines TRBV9 with TRBJ2-1; D might be TRBD2 (6 bases). V lost 0 bases and J lost 7, with 26 bases in between. Germline CDR1 SGDLS, CDR2 YYNGEE. The CDR3 totals 19 residues. The CDR3 DNA reads TGTGCCAGCAGCGTAGCTACGATCGGTGGGGCGGGAATAGGGAATGAGCAGTTCTTC. Amino acid sequence: CASSVATIGGAGIGNEQFF.

The table lists this clonotype with many counts. This chain uses TRBV12-3 or TRBV12-4 with TRBJ1-5; D gene ambiguous. Trimming left V 6 bases short and J 2 bases short, with 11 bases between. This CDR3 spans 14 amino acids. As DNA, the CDR3 is TGTGCCAGCAGCTCAGCGAGTCGCAATCAGCCCCAGCATTTT. Translating gives CASSSASRNQPQHF.

Points on this clonotype: The junction and the germline gene differ at one end; a read error may be behind it. V usage is TRBV4-1 and J usage is TRBJ1-4; a weak D match, TRBD1 (5 bases). Germline V CDR1 and CDR2: MGHRA, YSYEKL. The CDR3 loop spans 15 amino acids. Here the CDR3 DNA reads TGCGCCAGCGGCCACCCCGCGGGACGGAATGAAAAACTGTTTTTT. As protein: CASGHPAGRNEKLFF.